This T cell receptor (beta chain) was recorded in a study of cytomegalovirus exposure and HLA in healthy donors. Study-level findings and limits: A later analysis found first-cohort TCR clusters tended to co-occur in the approximately 110 validation repertoires. Cytomegalovirus-associated status was assigned to around 160 TCR beta chains. A few CMV-associated chains proved CMV antigen-specific in vitro.

An approximately 120-subject validation cohort, separate from the roughly 700-subject first cohort, supplied the donors. This clone was counted once. Its antigen remains unknown. Mismatch with germline at one junction end may stem from a read error. Data came from immunoSEQ multiplex PCR; TCRdb stores just in-frame clones and leaves some out. The repertoire consists of 70,000 to 75,000 clones, with roughly 93% occurring once and the leading ten covering approximately 0.93%. The origin of this receptor is a woman younger than 30 in good health and CMV-seronegative. The sample consisted of PBMCs.

CDR3 nucleotides: TGCAGCGTAGAAGGACAGGGGACCCACAATGAGCAGTTCTTC. Protein sequence: CSVEGQGTHNEQFF. This chain uses TRBV29-1 with TRBJ2-1; TRBD1 matches at 9 bases. Looked up from germline, CDR1 is SQVTM and CDR2 is ANQGSEA. This CDR3 has 14 residues.